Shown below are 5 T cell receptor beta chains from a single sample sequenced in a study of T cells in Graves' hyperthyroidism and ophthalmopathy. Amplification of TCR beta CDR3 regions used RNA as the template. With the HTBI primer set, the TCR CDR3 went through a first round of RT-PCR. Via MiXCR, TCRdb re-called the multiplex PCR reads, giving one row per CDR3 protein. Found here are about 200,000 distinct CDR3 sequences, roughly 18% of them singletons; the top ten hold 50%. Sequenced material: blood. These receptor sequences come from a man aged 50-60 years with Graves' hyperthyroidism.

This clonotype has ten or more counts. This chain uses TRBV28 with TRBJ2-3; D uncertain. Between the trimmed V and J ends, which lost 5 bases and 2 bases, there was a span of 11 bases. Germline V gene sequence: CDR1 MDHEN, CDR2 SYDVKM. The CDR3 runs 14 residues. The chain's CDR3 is CASSKDGNTDTQYF. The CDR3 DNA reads TGTGCCAGCAGTAAGGACGGTAACACAGATACGCAGTATTTT.

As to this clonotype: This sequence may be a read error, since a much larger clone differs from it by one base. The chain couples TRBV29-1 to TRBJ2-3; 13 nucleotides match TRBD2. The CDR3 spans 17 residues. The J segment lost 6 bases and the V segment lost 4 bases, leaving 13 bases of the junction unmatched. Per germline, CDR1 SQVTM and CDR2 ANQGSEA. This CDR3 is CSVGGLAGLNPADTQYF. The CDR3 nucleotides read TGCAGCGTTGGGGGACTAGCGGGACTGAATCCGGCGGATACGCAGTATTTT.

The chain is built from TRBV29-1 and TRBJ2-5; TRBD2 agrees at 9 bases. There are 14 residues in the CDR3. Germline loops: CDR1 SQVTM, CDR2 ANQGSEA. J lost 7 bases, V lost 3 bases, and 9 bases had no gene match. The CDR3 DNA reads TGCAGCGTTGAGGGAGCGGGAGGTGTCGGGACCCAGTACTTC. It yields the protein CSVEGAGGVGTQYF.

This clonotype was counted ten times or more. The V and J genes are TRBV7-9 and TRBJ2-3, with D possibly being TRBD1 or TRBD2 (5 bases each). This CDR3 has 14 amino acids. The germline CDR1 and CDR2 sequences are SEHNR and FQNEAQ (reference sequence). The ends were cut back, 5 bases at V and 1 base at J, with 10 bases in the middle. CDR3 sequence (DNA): TGTGCCAGCAGCGCCCGGGACGGCACAGATACGCAGTATTTT. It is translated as CASSARDGTDTQYF.

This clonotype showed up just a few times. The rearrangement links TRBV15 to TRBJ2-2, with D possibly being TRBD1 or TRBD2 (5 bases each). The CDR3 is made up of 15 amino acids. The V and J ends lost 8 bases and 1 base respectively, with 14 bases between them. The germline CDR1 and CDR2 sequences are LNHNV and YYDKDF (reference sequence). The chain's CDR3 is CATSLRGLNTGELFF. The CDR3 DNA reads TGTGCCACCTCTCTGAGGGGCCTGAACACCGGGGAGCTGTTTTTT.